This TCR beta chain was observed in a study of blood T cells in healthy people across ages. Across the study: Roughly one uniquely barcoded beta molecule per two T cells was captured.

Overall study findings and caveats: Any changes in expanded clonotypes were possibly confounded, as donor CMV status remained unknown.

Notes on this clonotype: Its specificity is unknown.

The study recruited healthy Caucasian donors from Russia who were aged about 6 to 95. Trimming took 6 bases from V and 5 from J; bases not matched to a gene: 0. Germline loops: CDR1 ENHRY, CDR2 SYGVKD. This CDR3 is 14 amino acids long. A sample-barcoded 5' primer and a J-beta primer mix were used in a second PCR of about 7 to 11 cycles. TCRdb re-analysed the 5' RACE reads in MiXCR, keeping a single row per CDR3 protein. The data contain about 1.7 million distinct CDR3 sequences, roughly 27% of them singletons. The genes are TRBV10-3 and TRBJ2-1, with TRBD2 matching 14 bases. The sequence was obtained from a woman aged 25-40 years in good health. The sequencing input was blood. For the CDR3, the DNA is TGTGCCATCAGGGGACTAGCGGGAGACAATGAGCAGTTCTTC. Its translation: CAIRGLAGDNEQFF.